Below, 23 T cell receptor beta chains from the same sample are listed, as sequenced in a study of Ad26.COV2.S vaccination and SARS-CoV-2 variants. Noted treatment: 15 to 20 received Ad26.COV2.S at low or high dose, single or two shots; roughly 5 received placebo; per-sample allocation not given. Sampling was done on day 63 after the first vaccine or placebo injection. Profiling relied on immunoSEQ multiplex PCR, and the TCRdb table lists in-frame clones only, not all of them. In the table there are about 680,000 clones, 89% of which are singletons. The source was peripheral blood, collected in a trial of Ad26.COV2.S vaccine versus placebo. The receptor source for this set is a person between 18 and 59 years old who received the Ad26.COV2.S COVID-19 vaccine or a placebo.

The V and J genes are TRBV19 and TRBJ1-2; 7 bases match TRBD1. The CDR3 consists of 14 residues. Germline loops: CDR1 LNHDA, CDR2 SQIVND (reference sequence). The junction had 6 bases not matched to a gene; V was cut back by 3 bases and J by 5 bases. Written as DNA, the CDR3 is TGTGCCAGTAGTATCGCGACAGGGCAGTATGGCTACACCTTC. Its protein product is CASSIATGQYGYTF.

The rearrangement joins TRBV18 to TRBJ1-2; 7 bases line up with TRBD1. V shed 3 bases, J shed 0 bases, and the junction held 1 base outside the gene matches. Germline values: CDR1 KGHSH, CDR2 LQKENI. The CDR3 extends over 14 amino acids. The CDR3 reads CASSPGQTNYGYTF. In DNA form, the CDR3 reads TGTGCCAGCTCACCGGGACAGACTAACTATGGCTACACCTTC.

The chain uses TRBV30 and TRBJ2-5; a possible D gene is TRBD2 (7 bases). The CDR3 is 11 residues long. V was clipped by 4 bases and J by 5 bases, with 8 bases between them. Germline lookup yields CDR1 GTSNPN and CDR2 SVGIG (reference sequence). In DNA, the CDR3 is TGTGCCTGGACGGGGGGCGAGACCCAGTACTTC. It is translated as CAWTGGETQYF.

This rearrangement joins TRBV21-1 to TRBJ2-7; the listed D gene, TRBD2, was not tested against the DNA. TRBV21-1 is labeled a pseudogene. This CDR3 has 15 residues. The DNA of the CDR3 is TGTGCCAGCACCCTTCTAGCGGGAGTGAGTTACGAGCAGTACTTC. Translating gives CASTLLAGVSYEQYF.

This clone was observed a single time. The gene calls are TRBV20-1 and TRBJ1-2; D remains ambiguous. The germline gives CDR1 DFQATT, CDR2 SNEGSKA (reference sequence). V dropped 3 bases and J dropped 8 bases, with 16 bases sitting between them. The CDR3 is 13 amino acids. CDR3 amino acids: CSASPTGKEGYTF. The CDR3 DNA follows: TGCAGTGCTAGTCCCACCGGGAAAGAGGGCTACACCTTC.

The rearrangement uses TRBV7-2 and TRBJ1-3; TRBD1 agrees at 7 bases. This CDR3 comprises 16 residues. V shed 5 bases, J shed 0 bases, and the junction held 7 bases outside the gene matches. The germline V gene has CDR1 SGHTA and CDR2 FQGNSA. The CDR3 nucleotides read TGTGCCAGCAGCCCTGGACAGGCCCTCTCTGGAAACACCATATATTTT. Protein product: CASSPGQALSGNTIYF. The whole variable domain, filled in from reference TRBV7-2 and TRBJ1-3, reads GAGVSQSPSNKVTEKGKDVELRCDPISGHTALYWYRQSLGQGLEFLIYFQGNSAPDKSGLPSDRFSAERTGGSVSTLTIQRTQQEDSAVYLCASSPGQALSGNTIYFGEGSWLTVV.

The chain has TRBV7-2 and TRBJ1-2; 9 bases are shared with TRBD1. The CDR3 runs 14 residues. The germline CDR1 and CDR2 sequences are SGHTA and FQGNSA. V was clipped by 10 bases and J by 6 bases; unmatched bases: 12. CDR3 loop: CATRGRTGVHGYTF. The DNA of the CDR3 is TGTGCCACCCGCGGCAGGACAGGGGTTCATGGCTACACCTTC.

V gene TRBV12-3 or TRBV12-4 combines with J gene TRBJ1-6; the D is unclear. V lost 4 bases and J lost 6, with 7 bases in between. The CDR3 covers 13 residues. The CDR3 DNA reads as TGTGCCAGCAGTTCCCTCCTTAATTCACCCCTCCACTTT. This gives the protein CASSSLLNSPLHF.

Points on this clone: Because the CDR3's place on the DNA is in doubt, the DNA is left out and the CDR3 is given as listed by TCRdb. Here the CDR3 reads CASSWGTGTPSYSF. V and J are TRBV5-1 and TRBJ2-7; TRBD1 is the table's D call and was not checked against the DNA. Per the germline V gene, CDR1 is SGHRS and CDR2 is YFSETQ. The CDR3 is 14 residues long, ends included.

This chain connects TRBV7-3 to TRBJ1-1; D call uncertain. Trimming removed 3 bases from V and 1 base from J, with 9 bases in between. CDR3 length: 14 amino acids. CDR1 is SGHTA and CDR2 is FQGTGA in the germline V gene. CDR3 DNA: TGTGCCAGCAGCTTGACGGACTGGAACACTGAAGCTTTCTTT. It codes for CASSLTDWNTEAFF.

The chain combines TRBV5-5 with TRBJ2-2, with D unresolved. Germline values: CDR1 SGHKS, CDR2 YYEKEE (reference sequence). The V end was cut by 2 bases, the J end by 6 bases, with 5 bases between. The CDR3 has 12 amino acids. The CDR3 nucleotides are TGTGCCAGCAGCTTTAACCCCGGGGAGCTGTTTTTT. This gives the protein CASSFNPGELFF.

DNA of the CDR3: TGTGCCAGTAGTATCGGGGGGAAGGACACTGAAGCTTTCTTT. Its protein is CASSIGGKDTEAFF. V usage is TRBV19 and J usage is TRBJ1-1, with D tentatively TRBD1 (5 bases). Trimming removed 3 bases from V and 3 bases from J, with 11 bases in between. This CDR3 comprises 14 residues. Germline V gene lookup returns CDR1 LNHDA and CDR2 SQIVND (reference sequence).

The V call is TRBV27, the J call TRBJ2-2; no clear D. Trimming removed 5 bases from V and 1 base from J, with 5 bases in between. The CDR3 totals 13 residues. CDR1 MNHEY and CDR2 SMNVEV come from the germline V gene (reference sequence). The CDR3 sequence: CASSPQNTGELFF. In DNA, the CDR3 is TGTGCCAGCAGTCCCCAGAACACCGGGGAGCTGTTTTTT.

This clone occurred a few times. The gene calls are TRBV18 and TRBJ2-7; 7 bases align to TRBD2. Per germline, CDR1 KGHSH and CDR2 LQKENI. This CDR3 is built from 15 residues. V gave up 3 bases and J gave up 3 bases; unmatched junction bases: 8. CDR3 region: CASSPAPAGLYEQYF. Written as DNA, the CDR3 is TGTGCCAGCTCACCGGCGCCAGCGGGACTCTACGAGCAGTACTTC.

DNA for the CDR3: TGTGCCAGCAGCTTGAGGGACAGGGGAAACTTCTCACCCCTCCACTTT. As protein: CASSLRDRGNFSPLHF. This chain uses TRBV5-6 with TRBJ1-6; 10 nucleotides line up with TRBD1. Germline CDR1 is SGHDT and CDR2 is YYEEEE. The J segment lost 10 bases and the V segment lost 1 base, leaving 8 bases of the junction unmatched. The CDR3 sequence is 16 residues long. Combining the CDR3 with reference TRBV5-6 and TRBJ1-6 gives the whole variable domain DAGVTQSPTHLIKTRGQQVTLRCSPKSGHDTVSWYQQALGQGPQFIFQYYEEEERQRGNFPDRFSGHQFPNYSSELNVNALLLGDSALYLCASSLRDRGNFSPLHFGNGTRLTVT.

The J gene is TRBJ1-2, the V gene TRBV6-5; D uncertain. V was trimmed by 9 bases and J by 5 bases, leaving 13 bases between them. Germline CDR1 is MNHEY and CDR2 is SVGAGI. The CDR3 is 12 residues long. The CDR3 region has the DNA TGTGCCAGTACGGGCAGGTGGTATGGCTACACCTTC. Its translation is CASTGRWYGYTF.

The chain joins TRBV29-1 to TRBJ2-7, with D maybe TRBD1 (6 bases). The CDR3 loop spans 15 amino acids. CDR1 is SQVTM, CDR2 ANQGSEA, per germline. V was clipped by 5 bases and J by 0 bases, with 17 bases between them. CDR3 sequence: CSVLWGHRSSYEQYF. As DNA, the CDR3 is TGCAGCGTTCTGTGGGGGCACCGTTCCTCCTACGAGCAGTACTTC.

The V gene is TRBV2, the J gene TRBJ2-7; TRBD2 matches at 9 bases. CDR1 SNHLY and CDR2 FYNNEI come from the germline V gene. This CDR3 has 14 amino acids. J lost 7 bases, V lost 0 bases, and 4 bases had no gene match. The CDR3 bases are TGTGCCAGCAGTGAAGCGGGCGGGAGGGGTGAGCAGTACTTC. This encodes CASSEAGGRGEQYF.

The CDR3 DNA reads TGCGCCAGCAGCCAGACAGGGGGGGAAAACATTCAGTACTTC. Encoded protein: CASSQTGGENIQYF. This rearrangement joins TRBV4-1 to TRBJ2-4, with 9 positions matching TRBD1. The germline gives CDR1 MGHRA, CDR2 YSYEKL. V shed 3 bases and J 5 bases; nucleotides not matched to a gene: 2. The CDR3 loop spans 14 amino acids.

The chain combines TRBV10-3 with TRBJ1-2; 8 nucleotides agree with TRBD1. Germline V lookup: CDR1 ENHRY, CDR2 SYGVKD. After removal of 7 bases from V and 5 bases from J, the junction contained 6 bases not matched to a gene. The CDR3 extends over 13 amino acids. In DNA, the CDR3 is TGTGCCATCAACCCAGGGGGCTATTATGGCTACACCTTC. It codes for CAINPGGYYGYTF.

The rearrangement uses TRBV7-2 and TRBJ1-3; 7 nucleotides match TRBD1. With 5 bases clipped from V and 0 bases from J, the junction kept 10 bases outside the gene matches. The CDR3 consists of 17 residues. Germline V gene sequence: CDR1 SGHTA, CDR2 FQGNSA. The chain's CDR3 is CASSPQGGTSSGNTIYF. CDR3 DNA: TGTGCCAGCAGCCCTCAGGGGGGGACCTCCTCTGGAAACACCATATATTTT.

The rearrangement links TRBV14 to TRBJ2-7, with 9 bases matching TRBD1. Germline V gene sequence: CDR1 SGHDN, CDR2 FVKESK. V shed 4 bases and J 4 bases; nucleotides not matched to a gene: 8. The CDR3 loop spans 15 amino acids. DNA of the CDR3: TGTGCCAGCAGCCTACCGGGACAGGGCCTATACGAGCAGTACTTC. Translated: CASSLPGQGLYEQYF.

This rearrangement joins TRBV30 to TRBJ2-7, with 9 bases matching TRBD1. The CDR3 covers 15 residues. V was pared by 2 bases and J by 3 bases, with 8 bases of the junction left unmatched. Germline V gene lookup returns CDR1 GTSNPN and CDR2 SVGIG (reference sequence). CDR3 residues: CAWSWLGQGFYEQYF. For the CDR3, the DNA is TGTGCCTGGAGTTGGTTGGGACAGGGCTTCTACGAGCAGTACTTC. Filled out from reference TRBV30 and TRBJ2-7, the complete variable domain reads SQTIHQWPATLVQPVGSPLSLECTVEGTSNPNLYWYRQAAGRGLQLLFYSVGIGQISSEVPQNLSASRPQDRQFILSSKKLLLSDSGFYLCAWSWLGQGFYEQYFGPGTRLTVT.